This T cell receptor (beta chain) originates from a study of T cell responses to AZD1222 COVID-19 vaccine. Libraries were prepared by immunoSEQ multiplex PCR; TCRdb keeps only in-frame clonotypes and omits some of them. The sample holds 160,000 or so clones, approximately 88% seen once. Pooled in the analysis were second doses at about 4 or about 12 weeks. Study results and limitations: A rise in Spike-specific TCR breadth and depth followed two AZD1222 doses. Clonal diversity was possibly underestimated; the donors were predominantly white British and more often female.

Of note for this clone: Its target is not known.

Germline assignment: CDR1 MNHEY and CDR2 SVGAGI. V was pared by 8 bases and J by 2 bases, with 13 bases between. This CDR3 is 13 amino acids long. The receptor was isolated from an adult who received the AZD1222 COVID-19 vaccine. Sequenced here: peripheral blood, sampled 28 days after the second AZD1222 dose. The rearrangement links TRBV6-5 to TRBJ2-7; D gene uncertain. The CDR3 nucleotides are TGTGCCAGCTGGGGTGGGGAAACCTACGAGCAGTACTTC. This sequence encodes CASWGGETYEQYF.